These 26 T cell receptor beta chains share one sample of origin, sequenced in a study of blood T cell repertoires in COVID-19. Sequencing was performed with immunoSEQ multiplex PCR; in TCRdb, only in-frame clones are kept and a portion is missing. The sample holds some 490,000 clones; about nine tenths are singletons and the top ten take approximately 8%. Sequencing was done on a sample of PBMCs or T cells enriched from blood (not recorded which). These receptor sequences come from a woman in her fifties or sixties who had recovered from COVID-19.

The V gene is TRBV10-3, the J gene TRBJ1-4, with D unclear. V lost 0 bases and J lost 1, with 6 bases in between. The CDR3 totals 15 residues. CDR1 and CDR2 (germline): ENHRY, SYGVKD. CDR3 sequence (DNA): TGTGCCATCAGTGAGTCCCACAGAACTAATGAAAAACTGTTTTTT. Residues: CAISESHRTNEKLFF.

The J gene is TRBJ2-1, the V gene TRBV6-1, with 9 bases lining up with TRBD2. V lost 2 bases and J lost 0; bases outside the gene matches: 5. The CDR3 has 17 residues. The germline CDR1 and CDR2 sequences are MNHNS and SASEGT. Here the CDR3 reads CASSEWKRGVSYNEQFF. The CDR3 coding sequence is TGTGCCAGCAGTGAATGGAAGCGGGGGGTCTCCTACAATGAGCAGTTCTTC.

The chain joins TRBV24-1 to TRBJ2-1; 13 bases are shared with TRBD2. This CDR3 region has 16 residues. J lost 9 bases, V lost 3 bases, and 7 bases had no gene match. The germline CDR1 and CDR2 sequences are KGHDR and SFDVKD. CDR3 sequence: CATSDPGLAGVAEQFF. CDR3 sequence (DNA): TGTGCCACCAGTGATCCTGGACTAGCGGGGGTCGCTGAGCAGTTCTTC.

CDR3 DNA sequence: TGTGCCACCGCGGACAGCAGTGGGACCCAGTACTTC. This translates into CATADSSGTQYF. The rearrangement links TRBV10-3 to TRBJ2-5; the D gene is possibly TRBD1 (6 bases). CDR1 is ENHRY and CDR2 is SYGVKD in the germline V gene. Trimming stripped 10 bases from V and 7 bases from J, with 16 bases between. The CDR3 consists of 12 residues.

J is TRBJ1-1 and V is TRBV29-1; 10 bases map to TRBD1. V was clipped by 5 bases and J by 1 base; unmatched bases: 13. CDR1 is SQVTM, CDR2 ANQGSEA, per germline. This CDR3 is built from 17 residues. CDR3 bases: TGCAGCGTTAGGGGGACAGGGGCCTTCATGGGGAACACTGAAGCTTTCTTT. It yields the protein CSVRGTGAFMGNTEAFF. Filled out from reference TRBV29-1 and TRBJ1-1, the complete variable domain reads SAVISQKPSRDICQRGTSLTIQCQVDSQVTMMFWYRQQPGQSLTLIATANQGSEATYESGFVIDKFPISRPNLTFSTLTVSNMSPEDSSIYLCSVRGTGAFMGNTEAFFGQGTRLTVV.

The rearrangement uses TRBV10-2 and TRBJ1-1; D unresolved. Trimming shortened V by 6 bases and J by 0 bases, and 11 bases separated the two germline ends. The CDR3 consists of 14 residues. CDR1 is WSHSY and CDR2 is SAAADI in the germline V gene. CDR3 residues: CASRTQKLNTEAFF. In nucleotides, the CDR3 is TGCGCCAGCAGGACACAGAAACTGAACACTGAAGCTTTCTTT.

Comments on this clone: The sample has other DNA sequences that encode this CDR3 too. The rearrangement uses TRBV3-1 (or the pseudogene TRBV3-2) and TRBJ1-5; D call uncertain. This CDR3 is built from 14 residues. Germline CDR1 is LGHDT and CDR2 is YNNKEL (reference sequence). The V and J ends lost 4 bases and 0 bases respectively, with 7 bases between them. CDR3: CASSPSYSNQPQHF. CDR3 bases: TGTGCCAGCAGCCCCTCTTATAGCAATCAGCCCCAGCATTTT.

The rearrangement joins TRBV28 to TRBJ2-3; 11 nucleotides align to TRBD2. The J segment lost 5 bases and the V segment lost 5 bases, leaving 15 bases of the junction unmatched. This CDR3 has 18 residues. CDR1 and CDR2 (germline): MDHEN, SYDVKM. The CDR3 is CASSASGGLGTLLDTQYF. CDR3 DNA sequence: TGTGCCAGCAGTGCTAGCGGGGGGCTGGGGACCCTACTAGATACGCAGTATTTT. The full variable domain, rest sourced from reference TRBV28 and TRBJ2-3, is DVKVTQSSRYLVKRTGEKVFLECVQDMDHENMFWYRQDPGLGLRLIYFSYDVKMKEKGDIPEGYSVSREKKERFSLILESASTNQTSMYLCASSASGGLGTLLDTQYFGPGTRLTVL.

The V gene is TRBV2, the J gene TRBJ2-3, with D perhaps matching TRBD2 (6 bases). V was trimmed by 7 bases and J by 0 bases, leaving 11 bases between them. Germline CDR1 and CDR2: SNHLY and FYNNEI. CDR3 length: 14 residues. The CDR3 DNA reads as TGTGCCAGCAAGGAGGGTTCTAGCACAGATACGCAGTATTTT. Translated, it gives CASKEGSSTDTQYF.

In this sample, this clone turned up a few times. This sequence joins TRBV11-2 and TRBJ2-1; 10 bases fit TRBD1. Trimming cost V 3 bases and J 7 bases; bases outside gene matches: 6. CDR3 length: 15 residues. The germline V gene encodes CDR1 SGHAT and CDR2 FQNNGV. The CDR3 protein is CASSFPGQGLNEQFF. DNA for the CDR3: TGTGCCAGCAGCTTTCCGGGACAGGGGCTGAATGAGCAGTTCTTC.

The chain joins TRBV5-1 to TRBJ2-7; 7 bases match TRBD1. This CDR3 has 14 amino acids. Germline assignment: CDR1 SGHRS and CDR2 YFSETQ. J was trimmed by 3 bases and V by 6 bases; bases with no gene match: 9. For the CDR3, the DNA is TGCGCCAGCAACCCGGGACAGCGAATCTACGAGCAGTACTTC. Translating gives CASNPGQRIYEQYF.

This chain joins TRBV5-6 and TRBJ1-2; possibly TRBD1 for D (6 bases). Trimming took 2 bases from V and 2 from J, leaving 10 bases between them. CDR3 size: 14 residues. Germline V gene data show CDR1 as SGHDT and CDR2 as YYEEEE. CDR3 DNA sequence: TGTGCCAGCAGCTTATCACAGGGCAACTATGGCTACACCTTC. As protein: CASSLSQGNYGYTF.

The chain links TRBV19 to TRBJ1-6, with a possible D match to TRBD1 (6 bases). The CDR3 contains 15 residues. Germline V CDR1 and CDR2: LNHDA, SQIVND (reference sequence). V was cut by 4 bases and J by 10 bases, with 17 bases left in between. CDR3 sequence reads: CASSNLQGIGSPLHF. CDR3 DNA: TGTGCCAGTAGTAACTTACAGGGAATAGGGTCACCCCTCCACTTT.

This clone was seen just once. The J gene is TRBJ2-7, the V gene TRBV5-4, with 9 bases matching TRBD2. V gave up 9 bases and J gave up 3 bases; unmatched junction bases: 10. Germline V gene data show CDR1 as SGHNT and CDR2 as YYREEE (reference sequence). This CDR3 has 14 residues. The CDR3 DNA is TGTGCCACCCGAATGCGGGGGGGCCTCTACGAGCAGTACTTC. Its translation: CATRMRGGLYEQYF.

The chain employs TRBV24-1 and TRBJ2-1; perhaps TRBD1 as D (5 bases). The CDR3 has 14 amino acids. V was pared by 7 bases and J by 4 bases, with 13 bases between. Germline V gene data show CDR1 as KGHDR and CDR2 as SFDVKD. The CDR3 DNA is TGTGCCACCAGCGCCTCCCAGGGTTACAATGAGCAGTTCTTC. As protein: CATSASQGYNEQFF.

This chain joins TRBV24-1 and TRBJ1-1; 9 bases match TRBD1. V shed 9 bases and J 11 bases; nucleotides not matched to a gene: 15. CDR3 size: 14 residues. Germline assignment: CDR1 KGHDR and CDR2 SFDVKD. The CDR3 DNA follows: TGTGCCACCGGACAGGACAGGGGATCGGGGGAGGCTTTCTTT. Its protein is CATGQDRGSGEAFF.

V usage is TRBV3-1 (or the pseudogene TRBV3-2) and J usage is TRBJ2-1, with TRBD2 matching 8 bases. The CDR3 spans 15 residues. J gave up 2 bases and V 2 bases, and 2 bases lay outside the gene matches. Germline loops: CDR1 LGHDT, CDR2 YNNKEL (reference sequence). The CDR3 DNA sequence: TGTGCCAGCAGCCAACGCGGGGGGACCTACAATGAGCAGTTCTTC. This gives the protein CASSQRGGTYNEQFF.

This clone was detected only once. The gene calls are TRBV6-5 and TRBJ2-1; TRBD1 matches at 7 bases. V shed 7 bases and J 7 bases; nucleotides not matched to a gene: 7. The germline V gene has CDR1 MNHEY and CDR2 SVGAGI. This CDR3 contains 13 residues. This CDR3 is CASTYRGVNEQFF. CDR3 DNA sequence: TGTGCCAGCACCTACAGGGGAGTGAATGAGCAGTTCTTC.

The V call is TRBV4-1, the J call TRBJ1-2; unclear D gene. In germline, CDR1 is MGHRA, CDR2 YSYEKL. Trimming pared 4 bases from V and 1 base from J, leaving 13 bases between. CDR3 length: 15 residues. The CDR3 sequence: CASSPAAFNNYGYTF. DNA for the CDR3: TGCGCCAGCAGCCCGGCGGCGTTCAATAACTATGGCTACACCTTC.

The chain combines TRBV15 with TRBJ1-1; 11 bases are a match to TRBD1. The CDR3 runs to 15 residues. The germline V gene has CDR1 LNHNV and CDR2 YYDKDF (reference sequence). Trimming removed 1 base from V and 8 bases from J; junction bases left unmatched: 6. DNA of the CDR3: TGTGCCACCAGCAGAGCGGGGACAGGGGGTTTGGAAGCTTTCTTT. Protein: CATSRAGTGGLEAFF. Combining the CDR3 with reference TRBV15 and TRBJ1-1 gives the whole variable domain DAMVIQNPRYQVTQFGKPVTLSCSQTLNHNVMYWYQQKSSQAPKLLFHYYDKDFNNEADTPDNFQSRRPNTSFCFLDIRSPGLGDTAMYLCATSRAGTGGLEAFFGQGTRLTVV.

CDR3: CASSPDPSGAPNEQFF. The CDR3 region has the DNA TGCGCCAGCAGCCCGGATCCTAGCGGGGCGCCCAATGAGCAGTTCTTC. The chain combines TRBV5-1 with TRBJ2-1, with 9 bases lining up with TRBD2. The CDR3 extends over 16 amino acids. Trimming took 4 bases from V and 6 from J; bases not matched to a gene: 11. CDR1 and CDR2 from the germline V gene are SGHRS and YFSETQ.

This sequence joins TRBV18 and TRBJ1-1; D possibly corresponds to TRBD1 (6 bases). The germline CDR1 and CDR2 sequences are KGHSH and LQKENI. Trimming pared 3 bases from V and 1 base from J, leaving 18 bases between. The CDR3 sequence is 17 residues long. The CDR3 sequence is CASSPLTGGRTNTEAFF. The CDR3, as DNA: TGTGCCAGCTCACCCCTCACGGGGGGCCGGACGAACACTGAAGCTTTCTTT.

The J gene is TRBJ1-5, the V gene TRBV19; TRBD1 agrees at 9 bases. The length of the CDR3 is 15 residues. Germline assignment: CDR1 LNHDA and CDR2 SQIVND (reference sequence). Germline trimming cut 10 bases from V and 3 bases from J; bases unmatched to any gene: 10. CDR3 coding DNA: TGTGCCACCGAACCGGGACAGGGCACCAATCAGCCCCAGCATTTT. Translating it yields CATEPGQGTNQPQHF.

The rearrangement uses TRBV5-1 and TRBJ2-1; D unclear. The CDR3 has 12 amino acids. Germline CDR1 and CDR2: SGHRS and YFSETQ. The V end was cut by 1 base, the J end by 8 bases, with 7 bases between. The CDR3 nucleotides read TGCGCCAGCAGCTTGAGCTCCGATGAGCAGTTCTTC. It specifies CASSLSSDEQFF.

A single count supports this clone. The chain joins TRBV6-6 to TRBJ2-2; tentatively, D is TRBD2 (6 bases). CDR1 and CDR2 (germline): MNHNY, SVGAGI (reference sequence). The CDR3 contains 16 residues. The V gene lost 0 bases and the J gene lost 4 bases, with 12 bases spanning the gap. CDR3 region: CASSYSGGRSTGELFF. The DNA for the CDR3 is TGTGCCAGCAGTTACTCGGGAGGACGTTCCACCGGGGAGCTGTTTTTT.

Here the CDR3 reads CASSLSTYGYTF. The CDR3 DNA reads TGTGCCAGCAGTTTAAGCACTTATGGCTACACCTTC. V usage is TRBV28 and J usage is TRBJ1-2, with unresolved D. The length of the CDR3 is 12 residues. CDR1 is MDHEN, CDR2 SYDVKM, per germline. V lost 2 bases, J lost 5 bases, and 6 bases lay in between.